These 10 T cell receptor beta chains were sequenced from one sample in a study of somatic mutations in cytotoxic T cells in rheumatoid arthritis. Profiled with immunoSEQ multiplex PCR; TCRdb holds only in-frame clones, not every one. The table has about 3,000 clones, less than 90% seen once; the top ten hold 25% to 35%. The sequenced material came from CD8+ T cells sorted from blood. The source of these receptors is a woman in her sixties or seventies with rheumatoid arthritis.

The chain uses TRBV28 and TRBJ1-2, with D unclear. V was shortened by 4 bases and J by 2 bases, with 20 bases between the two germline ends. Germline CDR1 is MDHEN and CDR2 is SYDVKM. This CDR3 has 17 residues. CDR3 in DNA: TGTGCCAGCAGTTCTCTCCCCCTTCGGGTAGAGAACTATGGCTACACCTTC. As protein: CASSSLPLRVENYGYTF.

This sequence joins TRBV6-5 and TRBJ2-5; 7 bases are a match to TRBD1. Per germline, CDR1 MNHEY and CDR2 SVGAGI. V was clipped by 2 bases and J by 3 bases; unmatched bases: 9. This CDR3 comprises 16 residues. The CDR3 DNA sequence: TGTGCCAGCAGTTACAGCTATAGACAGGGCAAAGAGACCCAGTACTTC. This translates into CASSYSYRQGKETQYF.

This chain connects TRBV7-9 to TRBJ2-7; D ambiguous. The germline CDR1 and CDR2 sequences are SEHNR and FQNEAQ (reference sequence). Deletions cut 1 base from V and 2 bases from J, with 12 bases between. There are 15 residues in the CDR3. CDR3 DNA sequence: TGTGCCAGCAGCTTAGTGGCAGATTCAGCCTACGAGCAGTACTTC. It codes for CASSLVADSAYEQYF.

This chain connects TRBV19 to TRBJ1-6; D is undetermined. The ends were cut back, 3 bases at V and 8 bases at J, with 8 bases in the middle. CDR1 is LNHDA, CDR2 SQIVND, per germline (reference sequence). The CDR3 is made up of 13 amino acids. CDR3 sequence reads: CASSMGSHSPLHF. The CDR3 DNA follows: TGTGCCAGTAGTATGGGCAGCCATTCACCCCTCCACTTT.

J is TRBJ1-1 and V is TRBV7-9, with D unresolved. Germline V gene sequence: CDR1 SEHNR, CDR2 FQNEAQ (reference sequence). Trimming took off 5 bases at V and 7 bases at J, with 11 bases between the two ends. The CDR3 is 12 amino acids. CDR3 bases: TGTGCCAGCAGCCCCAAGAGTGGTGAAGCTTTCTTT. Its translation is CASSPKSGEAFF. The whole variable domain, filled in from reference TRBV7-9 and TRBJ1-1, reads DTGVSQNPRHKITKRGQNVTFRCDPISEHNRLYWYRQTLGQGPEFLTYFQNEAQLEKSRLLSDRFSAERPKGSFSTLEIQRTEQGDSAMYLCASSPKSGEAFFGQGTRLTVV.

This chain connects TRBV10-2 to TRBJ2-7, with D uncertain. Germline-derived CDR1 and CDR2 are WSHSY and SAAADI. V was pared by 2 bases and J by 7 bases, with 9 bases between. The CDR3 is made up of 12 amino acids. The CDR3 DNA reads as TGCGCCAGCAGTGAGCGTGCGTGGGAGCAGTACTTC. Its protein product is CASSERAWEQYF.

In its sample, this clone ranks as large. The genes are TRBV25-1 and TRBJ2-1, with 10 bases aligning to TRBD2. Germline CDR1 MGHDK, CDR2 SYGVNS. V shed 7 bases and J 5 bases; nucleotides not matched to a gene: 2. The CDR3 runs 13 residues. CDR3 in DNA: TGTGCCAGCACAGGACTAGCGGACAATGAGCAGTTCTTC. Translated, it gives CASTGLADNEQFF. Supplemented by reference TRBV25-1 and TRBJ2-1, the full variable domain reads EADIYQTPRYLVIGTGKKITLECSQTMGHDKMYWYQQDPGMELHLIHYSYGVNSTEKGDLSSESTVSRIRTEHFPLTLESARPSHTSQYLCASTGLADNEQFFGPGTRLTVL.

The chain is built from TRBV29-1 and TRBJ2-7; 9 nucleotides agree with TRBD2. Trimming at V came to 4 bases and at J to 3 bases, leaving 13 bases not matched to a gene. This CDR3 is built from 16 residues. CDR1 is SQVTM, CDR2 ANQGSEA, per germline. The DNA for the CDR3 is TGCAGCGTTGTCTCTAGCGGGGCTTTTATCCGCTACGAGCAGTACTTC. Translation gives CSVVSSGAFIRYEQYF.

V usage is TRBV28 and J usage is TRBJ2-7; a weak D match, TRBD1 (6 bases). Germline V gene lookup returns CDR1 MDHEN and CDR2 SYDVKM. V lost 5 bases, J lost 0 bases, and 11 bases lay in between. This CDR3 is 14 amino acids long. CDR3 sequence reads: CASSQRTASYEQYF. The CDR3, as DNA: TGTGCCAGCAGTCAACGGACAGCCTCCTACGAGCAGTACTTC.

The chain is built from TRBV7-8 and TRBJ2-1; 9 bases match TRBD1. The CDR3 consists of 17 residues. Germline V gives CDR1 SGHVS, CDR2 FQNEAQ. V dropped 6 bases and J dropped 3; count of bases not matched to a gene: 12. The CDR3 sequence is CASRERDRVSLYNEQFF. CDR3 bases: TGTGCCAGCAGGGAACGGGACAGGGTTTCCCTCTACAATGAGCAGTTCTTC.